This T cell receptor beta chain was sequenced in a study of CD8+ T cells in alopecia areata. Described treatment: oral pan-JAK inhibitor, 5-10 mg twice daily. Patients with alopecia areata provided lesional scalp punch biopsies as well as peripheral blood. CDR1 SQVTM and CDR2 ANQGSEA come from the germline V gene. Germline trimming cut 6 bases from V and 9 bases from J; bases unmatched to any gene: 10. This CDR3 comprises 12 residues. The authors extracted RNA and reverse transcribed it into cDNA as the sequencing template. The protocol was immunoSEQ multiplex PCR, while the TCRdb copy is restricted to in-frame clones and leaves out a portion. The data contain fewer than 250,000 clones, roughly 70% of them singletons. Points from the study as a whole: Tofacitinib produced a significant decrease in scalp clonality and in expanded CD8+ clones among the top 100. The presence of one nonresponder keeps the tie between baseline CD8+ expansion and response uncertain. Mice gave a clearer picture of TCR sharing than patients did, possibly for HLA-related reasons.

To note about this clone: The antigen is undetermined.

Material: CD4+ T cells sorted from blood, obtained between weeks 47 and 50, from a patient treated with tofacitinib. This sequence originates from a human donor with alopecia areata. This sequence joins TRBV29-1 and TRBJ1-2, with 7 bases aligning to TRBD1. Here the CDR3 reads CSVHRQGTRYTF. In DNA form, the CDR3 reads TGCAGCGTCCACCGACAGGGTACGCGCTACACCTTC.